Below are 14 T cell receptor beta chains sequenced from a single sample in a study of T cells in Graves' hyperthyroidism and ophthalmopathy. TCR beta CDR3 sequences were amplified from RNA transcripts. TCR CDR3 underwent first-round RT-PCR with the HTBI primer set. Using its own MiXCR run on the multiplex PCR reads, TCRdb lists one record per CDR3 protein. The sample records about 640,000 distinct CDR3 sequences, about 20% being singletons. Sequenced: blood. These receptors were obtained from a young man with Graves' ophthalmopathy.

This clonotype has just a few counts. CDR3 bases: TGTGCCAGCAGTCCCGGGACAGGGGTGACAGAGACCCAGTACTTC. It encodes CASSPGTGVTETQYF. This rearrangement joins TRBV27 to TRBJ2-5; 10 positions match TRBD1. The J segment lost 4 bases and the V segment lost 5 bases, leaving 7 bases of the junction unmatched. This CDR3 has 15 amino acids. The germline gives CDR1 MNHEY, CDR2 SMNVEV (reference sequence).

The chain carries TRBV28 and TRBJ2-5, with D possibly being TRBD2 (6 bases). V was pared by 2 bases and J by 0 bases, with 13 bases between. This CDR3 is built from 16 residues. Germline V CDR1 and CDR2: MDHEN, SYDVKM. The CDR3 protein is CASSLGGTQYQETQYF. CDR3 coding DNA: TGTGCCAGCAGTTTAGGCGGGACTCAGTACCAAGAGACCCAGTACTTC.

The CDR3 spells CASSLDSGRETQYF. The CDR3 DNA sequence: TGTGCCAGCAGTTTGGATAGCGGGAGAGAGACCCAGTACTTC. The V and J genes are TRBV12-3 or TRBV12-4 and TRBJ2-5; 9 positions match TRBD2. V was clipped by 3 bases and J by 4 bases; unmatched bases: 3. This CDR3 comprises 14 residues.

This clonotype was observed a handful of times. The V call is TRBV14, the J call TRBJ2-7, with 16 bases identical to TRBD2. Germline V lookup: CDR1 SGHDN, CDR2 FVKESK. CDR3 length: 17 amino acids. The V gene end was trimmed by 3 bases and the J gene end by 5 bases; junction bases not matched to a gene: 7. The DNA for the CDR3 is TGTGCCAGCAGCCATCCGGGACTAGCGGGAGGGTTGCACGAGCAGTACTTC. Protein sequence: CASSHPGLAGGLHEQYF.

This clonotype showed up just a few times. The chain joins TRBV29-1 to TRBJ2-1, with D possibly TRBD1 on 6 matching bases. This CDR3 has 11 residues. V lost 7 bases to trimming and J lost 8 bases, with 12 bases between them. Germline V gene lookup returns CDR1 SQVTM and CDR2 ANQGSEA. The chain's CDR3 is CSAHQGYEQFF. DNA for the CDR3: TGCAGCGCTCATCAGGGGTATGAGCAGTTCTTC.

The rearrangement links TRBV4-3 to TRBJ1-3; no reliable D call. V was cut by 0 bases and J by 0 bases, with 12 bases left in between. In germline, CDR1 is LGHNA, CDR2 YSLEER. The CDR3 runs to 17 residues. CDR3 protein: CASSQDSRGASGNTIYF. The CDR3 coding sequence is TGCGCCAGCAGCCAAGATTCTCGGGGTGCCTCTGGAAACACCATATATTTT.

This clonotype was recorded many times. This chain links TRBV6-1 with TRBJ1-5; 9 positions agree with TRBD1. The CDR3 totals 14 residues. The germline V gene has CDR1 MNHNS and CDR2 SASEGT. Unmatched junction bases numbered 6, after V lost 6 bases and J lost 6 bases. This chain's CDR3 is CASREGQGFQPQHF. The CDR3 bases are TGTGCCAGCAGGGAGGGACAGGGCTTTCAGCCCCAGCATTTT.

This clonotype was seen ten or more times. This sequence joins TRBV18 and TRBJ2-1; no reliable D call. V was pared by 2 bases and J by 7 bases, with 9 bases between. The germline CDR1 and CDR2 sequences are KGHSH and LQKENI. CDR3 length: 13 residues. The CDR3 loop reads CASSPGPINEQFF. The DNA for the CDR3 is TGTGCCAGCTCACCAGGACCGATTAATGAGCAGTTCTTC.

Ten or more counts support this clonotype. This chain uses TRBV28 with TRBJ2-7; TRBD2 matches at 7 bases. The CDR3 length is 14 residues. The germline CDR1 and CDR2 sequences are MDHEN and SYDVKM. After removal of 3 bases from V and 7 bases from J, the junction contained 9 bases not matched to a gene. CDR3 DNA: TGTGCCAGCAGTTTTATGAACACCGGGGGGGAGCAGTACTTC. Its protein product is CASSFMNTGGEQYF.

The sample holds a few counts of this clonotype. This chain uses TRBV7-9 with TRBJ2-3; D ambiguous. This CDR3 spans 17 amino acids. V lost 1 base and J 0 bases, leaving 14 bases between the germline ends. Germline assignment: CDR1 SEHNR and CDR2 FQNEAQ (reference sequence). CDR3 nucleotide sequence: TGTGCCAGCAGCTTAGGGGAAAGTCCTTCTAGCACAGATACGCAGTATTTT. Its protein is CASSLGESPSSTDTQYF.

This clonotype has a count of ten or more. The V call is TRBV12-3 or TRBV12-4, the J call TRBJ2-2, with 7 bases identical to TRBD2. This CDR3 has 15 amino acids. V lost 5 bases and J lost 0; bases outside the gene matches: 3. CDR3 sequence: CASSLGGANTGELFF. DNA for the CDR3: TGTGCCAGCAGTCTGGGGGGGGCGAACACCGGGGAGCTGTTTTTT.

This clonotype has a count of ten or more. The chain couples TRBV27 to TRBJ2-7; 7 positions agree with TRBD2. This CDR3 contains 14 residues. Looked up from germline, CDR1 is MNHEY and CDR2 is SMNVEV (reference sequence). V lost 5 bases to trimming and J lost 6 bases; unmatched junction nucleotides: 10. CDR3 coding DNA: TGTGCCAGCAGTCCTTTAGAGCGGGGAGTCGAGCAGTACTTC. Its translation is CASSPLERGVEQYF.

This clonotype was picked up many times. The chain links TRBV7-2 to TRBJ2-7; 10 positions match TRBD2. J lost 6 bases, V lost 2 bases, and 4 bases had no gene match. The CDR3 length is 14 residues. Per the germline V gene, CDR1 is SGHTA and CDR2 is FQGNSA. The CDR3 loop is CASSLKLAGTEQYF. The DNA of the CDR3 is TGTGCCAGCAGCTTAAAACTAGCGGGAACCGAGCAGTACTTC. The variable domain in full, completed from reference TRBV7-2 and TRBJ2-7, reads GAGVSQSPSNKVTEKGKDVELRCDPISGHTALYWYRQSLGQGLEFLIYFQGNSAPDKSGLPSDRFSAERTGGSVSTLTIQRTQQEDSAVYLCASSLKLAGTEQYFGPGTRLTVT.

V is TRBV5-1 and J is TRBJ2-2, with D tentatively TRBD1 (6 bases). Trimming removed 4 bases at V and 4 bases at J, with 14 bases between. The CDR3 is 15 amino acids. Germline CDR1 reads SGHRS; CDR2 reads YFSETQ. Here the CDR3 reads CASSIDRPATGELFF. The CDR3 region has the DNA TGCGCCAGCAGCATAGACAGGCCGGCCACCGGGGAGCTGTTTTTT. Variable domain in full (rest from reference TRBV5-1 and TRBJ2-2): KAGVTQTPRYLIKTRGQQVTLSCSPISGHRSVSWYQQTPGQGLQFLFEYFSETQRNKGNFPGRFSGRQFSNSRSEMNVSTLELGDSALYLCASSIDRPATGELFFGEGSRLTVL.